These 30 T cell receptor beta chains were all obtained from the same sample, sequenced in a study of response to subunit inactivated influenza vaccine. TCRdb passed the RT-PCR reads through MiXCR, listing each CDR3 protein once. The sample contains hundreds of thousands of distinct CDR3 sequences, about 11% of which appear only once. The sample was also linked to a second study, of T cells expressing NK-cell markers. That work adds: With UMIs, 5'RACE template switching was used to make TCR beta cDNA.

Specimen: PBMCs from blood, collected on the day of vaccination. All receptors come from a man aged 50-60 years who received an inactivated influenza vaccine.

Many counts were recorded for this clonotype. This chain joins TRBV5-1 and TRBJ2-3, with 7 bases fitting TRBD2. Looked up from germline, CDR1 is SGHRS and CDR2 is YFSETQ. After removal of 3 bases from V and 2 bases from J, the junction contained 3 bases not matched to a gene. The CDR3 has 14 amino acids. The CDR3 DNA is TGCGCCAGCAGCTGGGGGGGAGACACAGATACGCAGTATTTT. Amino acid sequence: CASSWGGDTDTQYF.

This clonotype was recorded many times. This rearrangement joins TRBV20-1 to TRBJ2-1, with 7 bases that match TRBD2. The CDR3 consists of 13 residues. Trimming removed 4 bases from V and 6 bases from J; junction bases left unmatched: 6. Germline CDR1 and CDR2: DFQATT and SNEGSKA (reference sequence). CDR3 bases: TGCAGTGCTATAAGCGGGACCGTCAATGAGCAGTTCTTC. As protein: CSAISGTVNEQFF.

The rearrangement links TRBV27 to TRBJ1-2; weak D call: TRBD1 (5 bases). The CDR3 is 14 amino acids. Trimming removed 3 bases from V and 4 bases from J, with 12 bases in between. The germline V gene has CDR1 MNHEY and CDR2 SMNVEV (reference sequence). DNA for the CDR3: TGTGCCAGCAGTTTTAAGGGACGGAGCTATGGCTACACCTTC. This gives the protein CASSFKGRSYGYTF.

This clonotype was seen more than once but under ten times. The CDR3: CASSVATARGEGLGTDTQYF. CDR3 bases: TGTGCCAGCAGCGTAGCTACCGCGCGGGGGGAGGGCCTCGGCACAGATACGCAGTATTTT. The V call is TRBV9, the J call TRBJ2-3, with TRBD2 matching over 8 bases. The CDR3 totals 20 residues. Germline loops: CDR1 SGDLS, CDR2 YYNGEE. The V segment lost 0 bases and the J segment 1 base; nucleotides outside the gene matches: 16.

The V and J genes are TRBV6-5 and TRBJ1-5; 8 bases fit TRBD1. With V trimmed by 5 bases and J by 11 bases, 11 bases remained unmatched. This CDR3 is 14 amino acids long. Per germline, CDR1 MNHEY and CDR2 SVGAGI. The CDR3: CASSTRQGMLAQHF. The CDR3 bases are TGTGCCAGCAGTACCCGACAGGGGATGTTGGCCCAGCATTTT.

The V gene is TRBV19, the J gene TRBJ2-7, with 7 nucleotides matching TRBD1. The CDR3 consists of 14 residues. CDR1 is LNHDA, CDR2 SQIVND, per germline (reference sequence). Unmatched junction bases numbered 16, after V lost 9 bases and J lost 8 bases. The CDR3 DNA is TGTGCCAGCTGGGCCGGGACAGTCCTTTTACAGCAGTACTTC. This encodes CASWAGTVLLQQYF.

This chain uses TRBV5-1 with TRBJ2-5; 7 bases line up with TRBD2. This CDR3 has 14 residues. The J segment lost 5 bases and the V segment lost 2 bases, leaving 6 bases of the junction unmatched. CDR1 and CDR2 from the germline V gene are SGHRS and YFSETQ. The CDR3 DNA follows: TGCGCCAGCAGCTTCACCGGGGGGACGGAGACCCAGTACTTC. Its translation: CASSFTGGTETQYF.

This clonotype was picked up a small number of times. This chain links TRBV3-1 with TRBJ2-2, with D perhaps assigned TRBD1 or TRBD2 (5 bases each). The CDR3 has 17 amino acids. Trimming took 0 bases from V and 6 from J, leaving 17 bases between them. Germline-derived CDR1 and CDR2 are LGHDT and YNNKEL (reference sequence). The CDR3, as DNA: TGTGCCAGCAGCCAAGATTGGGTCAGGGAGATGGCCGGGGAGCTGTTTTTT. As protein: CASSQDWVREMAGELFF.

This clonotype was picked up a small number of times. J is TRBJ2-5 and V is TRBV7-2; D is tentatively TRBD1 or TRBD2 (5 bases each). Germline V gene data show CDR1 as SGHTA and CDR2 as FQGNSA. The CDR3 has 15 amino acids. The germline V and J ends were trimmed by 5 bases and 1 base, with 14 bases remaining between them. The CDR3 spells CASSPGTGSQETQYF. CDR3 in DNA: TGTGCCAGCAGCCCAGGGACGGGATCCCAAGAGACCCAGTACTTC.

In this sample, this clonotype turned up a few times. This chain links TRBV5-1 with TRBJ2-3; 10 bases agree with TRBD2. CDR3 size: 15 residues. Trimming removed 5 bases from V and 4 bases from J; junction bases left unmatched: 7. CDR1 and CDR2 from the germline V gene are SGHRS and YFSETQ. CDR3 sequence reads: CASRQSGGAPDTQYF. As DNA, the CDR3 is TGCGCCAGCAGACAAAGCGGGGGGGCCCCAGATACGCAGTATTTT. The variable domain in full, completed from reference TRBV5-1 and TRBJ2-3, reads KAGVTQTPRYLIKTRGQQVTLSCSPISGHRSVSWYQQTPGQGLQFLFEYFSETQRNKGNFPGRFSGRQFSNSRSEMNVSTLELGDSALYLCASRQSGGAPDTQYFGPGTRLTVL.

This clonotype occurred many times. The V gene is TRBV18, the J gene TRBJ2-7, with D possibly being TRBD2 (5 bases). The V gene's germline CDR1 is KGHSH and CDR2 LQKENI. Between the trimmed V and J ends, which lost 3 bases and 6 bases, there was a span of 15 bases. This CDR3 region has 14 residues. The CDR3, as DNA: TGTGCCAGCTCACCGCCGTCCGGGGATTTCGAGCAGTACTTC. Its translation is CASSPPSGDFEQYF.

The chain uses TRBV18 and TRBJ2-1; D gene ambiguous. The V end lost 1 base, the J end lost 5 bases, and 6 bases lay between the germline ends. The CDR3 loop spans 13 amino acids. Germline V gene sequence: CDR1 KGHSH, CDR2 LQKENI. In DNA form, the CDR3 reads TGTGCCAGCTCACCACAGGGCCACAATGAGCAGTTCTTC. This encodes CASSPQGHNEQFF.

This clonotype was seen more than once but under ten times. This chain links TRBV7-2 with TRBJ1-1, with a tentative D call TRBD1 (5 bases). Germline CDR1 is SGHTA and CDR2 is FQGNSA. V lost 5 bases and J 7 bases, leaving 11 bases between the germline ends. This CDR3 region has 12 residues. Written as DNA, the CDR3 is TGTGCCAGCAGCACCCGACAGTATGAAGCTTTCTTT. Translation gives CASSTRQYEAFF.

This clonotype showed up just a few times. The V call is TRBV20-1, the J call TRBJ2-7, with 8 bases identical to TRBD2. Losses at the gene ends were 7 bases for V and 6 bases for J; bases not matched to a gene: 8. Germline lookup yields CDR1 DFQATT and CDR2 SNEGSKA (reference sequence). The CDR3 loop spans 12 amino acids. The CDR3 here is CSVHGRAGEQYF. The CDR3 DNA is TGCAGTGTCCACGGGAGGGCCGGCGAGCAGTACTTC.

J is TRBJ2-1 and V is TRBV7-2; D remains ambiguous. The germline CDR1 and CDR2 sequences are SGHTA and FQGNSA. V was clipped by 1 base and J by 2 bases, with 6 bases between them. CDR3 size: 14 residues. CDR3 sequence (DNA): TGTGCCAGCAGCTTAGTATTTACCTACAATGAGCAGTTCTTC. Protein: CASSLVFTYNEQFF.

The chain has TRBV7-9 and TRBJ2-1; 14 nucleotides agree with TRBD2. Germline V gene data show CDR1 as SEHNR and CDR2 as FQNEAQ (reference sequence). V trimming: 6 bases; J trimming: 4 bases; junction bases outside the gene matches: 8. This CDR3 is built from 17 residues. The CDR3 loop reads CASSFRGLAGVYNEQFF. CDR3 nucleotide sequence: TGTGCCAGCAGTTTTAGGGGACTAGCGGGGGTTTACAATGAGCAGTTCTTC.

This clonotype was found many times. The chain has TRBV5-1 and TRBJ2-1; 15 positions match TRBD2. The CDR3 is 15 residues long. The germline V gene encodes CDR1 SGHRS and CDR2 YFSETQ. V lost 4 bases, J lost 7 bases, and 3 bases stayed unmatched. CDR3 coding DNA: TGCGCCAGCAGCCATGGACTAGCGGGGGGGAATGAGCAGTTCTTC. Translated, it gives CASSHGLAGGNEQFF.

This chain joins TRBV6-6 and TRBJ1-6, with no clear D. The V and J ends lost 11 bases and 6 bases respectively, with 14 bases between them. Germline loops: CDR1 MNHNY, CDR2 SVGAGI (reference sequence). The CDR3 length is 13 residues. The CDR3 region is CAVVGNFNSPLHF. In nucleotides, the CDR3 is TGTGCCGTGGTAGGGAACTTTAATTCACCCCTCCACTTT.

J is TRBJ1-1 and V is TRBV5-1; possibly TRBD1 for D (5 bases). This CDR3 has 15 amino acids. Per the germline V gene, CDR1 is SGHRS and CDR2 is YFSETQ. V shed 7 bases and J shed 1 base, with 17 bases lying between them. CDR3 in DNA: TGCGCCAGCTCGGGTCCCGGGACCAAGAACACTGAAGCTTTCTTT. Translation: CASSGPGTKNTEAFF.

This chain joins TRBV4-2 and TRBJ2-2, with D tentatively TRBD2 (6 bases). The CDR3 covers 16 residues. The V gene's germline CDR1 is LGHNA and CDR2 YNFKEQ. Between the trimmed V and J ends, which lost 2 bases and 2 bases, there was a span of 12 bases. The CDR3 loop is CASSQNQGLNTGELFF. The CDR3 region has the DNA TGTGCCAGCAGCCAAAATCAGGGACTCAACACCGGGGAGCTGTTTTTT.

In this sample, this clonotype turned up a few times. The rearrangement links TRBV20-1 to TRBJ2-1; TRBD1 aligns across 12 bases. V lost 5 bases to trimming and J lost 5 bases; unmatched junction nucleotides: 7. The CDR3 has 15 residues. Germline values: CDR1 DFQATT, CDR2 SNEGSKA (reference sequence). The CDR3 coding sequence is TGCAGTGCTCCCGCGGGACAGGGGGCCCACAATGAGCAGTTCTTC. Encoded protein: CSAPAGQGAHNEQFF.

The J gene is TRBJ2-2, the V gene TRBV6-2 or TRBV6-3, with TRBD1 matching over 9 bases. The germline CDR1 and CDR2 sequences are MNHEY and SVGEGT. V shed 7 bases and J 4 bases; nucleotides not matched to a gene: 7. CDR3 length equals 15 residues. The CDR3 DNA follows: TGTGCCAGCAACCGGGACAGGGAGGGCACCGGGGAGCTGTTTTTT. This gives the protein CASNRDREGTGELFF.

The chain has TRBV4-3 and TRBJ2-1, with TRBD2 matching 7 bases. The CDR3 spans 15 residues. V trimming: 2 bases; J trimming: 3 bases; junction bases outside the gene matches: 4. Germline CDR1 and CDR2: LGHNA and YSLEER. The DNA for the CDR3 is TGCGCCAGCAGCCAAAAGCGGGATGACTACAATGAGCAGTTCTTC. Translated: CASSQKRDDYNEQFF.

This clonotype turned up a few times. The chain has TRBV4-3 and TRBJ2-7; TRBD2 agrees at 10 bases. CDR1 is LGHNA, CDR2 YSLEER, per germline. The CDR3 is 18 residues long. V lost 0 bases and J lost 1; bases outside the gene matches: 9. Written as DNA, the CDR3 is TGCGCCAGCAGCCAAGAGAGGCTAGCGGGAGTCGGGTCCTACGAGCAGTACTTC. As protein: CASSQERLAGVGSYEQYF.

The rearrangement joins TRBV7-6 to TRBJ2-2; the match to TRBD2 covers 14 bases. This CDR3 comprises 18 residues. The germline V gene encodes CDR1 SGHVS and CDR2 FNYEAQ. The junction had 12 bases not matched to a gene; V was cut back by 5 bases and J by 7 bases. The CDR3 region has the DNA TGTGCCAGCAGCCCAGGGACTAGCGGGAGCAGTATGGGCGGGGAGCTGTTTTTT. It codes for CASSPGTSGSSMGGELFF.

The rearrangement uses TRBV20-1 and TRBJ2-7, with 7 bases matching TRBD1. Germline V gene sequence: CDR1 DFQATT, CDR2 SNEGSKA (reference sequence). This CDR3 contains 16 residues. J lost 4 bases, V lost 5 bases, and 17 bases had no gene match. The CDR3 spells CSAFSRQGMVVYEQYF. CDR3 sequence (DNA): TGCAGTGCTTTTTCCAGACAGGGTATGGTCGTGTACGAGCAGTACTTC.

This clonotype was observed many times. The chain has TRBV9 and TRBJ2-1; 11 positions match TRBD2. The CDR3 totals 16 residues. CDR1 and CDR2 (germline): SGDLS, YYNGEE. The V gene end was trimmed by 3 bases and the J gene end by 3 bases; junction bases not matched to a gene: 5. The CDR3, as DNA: TGTGCCAGCAGCGACCTGACTAGCGGGGACTACAATGAGCAGTTCTTC. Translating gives CASSDLTSGDYNEQFF. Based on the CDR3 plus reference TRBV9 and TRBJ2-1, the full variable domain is DSGVTQTPKHLITATGQRVTLRCSPRSGDLSVYWYQQSLDQGLQFLIQYYNGEERAKGNILERFSAQQFPDLHSELNLSSLELGDSALYFCASSDLTSGDYNEQFFGPGTRLTVL.

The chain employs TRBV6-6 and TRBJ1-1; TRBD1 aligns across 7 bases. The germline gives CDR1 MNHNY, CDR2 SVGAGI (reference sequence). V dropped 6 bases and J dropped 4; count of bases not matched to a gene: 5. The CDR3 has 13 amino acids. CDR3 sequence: CASSLGQATEAFF. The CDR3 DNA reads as TGTGCCAGCAGCCTAGGACAGGCCACTGAAGCTTTCTTT.

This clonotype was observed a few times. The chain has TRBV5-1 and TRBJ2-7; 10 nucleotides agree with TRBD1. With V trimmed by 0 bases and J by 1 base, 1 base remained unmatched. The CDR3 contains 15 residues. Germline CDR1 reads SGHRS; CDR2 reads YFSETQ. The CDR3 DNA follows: TGCGCCAGCAGCTTGGAGGGACAGGGGTCCTACGAGCAGTACTTC. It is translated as CASSLEGQGSYEQYF.

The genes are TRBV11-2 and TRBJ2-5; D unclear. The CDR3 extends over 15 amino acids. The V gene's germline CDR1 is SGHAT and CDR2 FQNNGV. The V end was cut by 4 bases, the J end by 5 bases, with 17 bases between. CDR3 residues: CASSSWVELRETQYF. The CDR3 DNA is TGTGCCAGCAGCTCCTGGGTTGAGTTGAGGGAGACCCAGTACTTC.